This T cell receptor beta chain was identified in a study of control samples from healthy donors and cancer patients. Germline V gene sequence: CDR1 MDHEN, CDR2 SYDVKM. The CDR3 is 14 residues long. Comments on this clone: A junction boundary mismatches the germline segment, possibly from a read error.

Profiled with immunoSEQ multiplex PCR; TCRdb holds only in-frame clones, not every one. The sample has roughly 120,000 clones; 85% to 95% are singletons. Sequencing was done on a sample of blood. The TCR comes from a man in his thirties or forties in good health. The chain carries TRBV28 and TRBJ1-2; possibly TRBD1 for D (6 bases). CDR3 amino acids: CARSLGGAGYGYTF. DNA for the CDR3: TGTGCCCGCAGTTTAGGGGGGGCGGGCTATGGCTACACCTTC.